By share, the clone carrying this T cell receptor beta chain ranks as medium-sized (0.01 to 0.1%). These data belong to a study of spatial heterogeneity in lung cancer. The time point: sample taken at primary tumor resection. V shed 7 bases, J shed 2 bases, and the junction held 20 bases outside the gene matches. Per the germline V gene, CDR1 is SQVTM and CDR2 is ANQGSEA. The CDR3 spans 17 residues. TCRdb analysed the 5' RACE reads with MiXCR anew, one entry per CDR3 protein. The sample has approximately 9,400 distinct CDR3 sequences, 3.5% to 5.5% seen once. The TCR originated in a male donor with early-stage non-small cell lung cancer. The chain links TRBV29-1 to TRBJ2-7; 7 bases match TRBD1. Here the sequenced sample was PBMCs, taken at surgery. The CDR3: CSASAAQGPPSAYEQYV. Here the CDR3 DNA reads TGCAGCGCGTCAGCAGCACAGGGGCCTCCTTCGGCCTACGAGCAGTACGTC.